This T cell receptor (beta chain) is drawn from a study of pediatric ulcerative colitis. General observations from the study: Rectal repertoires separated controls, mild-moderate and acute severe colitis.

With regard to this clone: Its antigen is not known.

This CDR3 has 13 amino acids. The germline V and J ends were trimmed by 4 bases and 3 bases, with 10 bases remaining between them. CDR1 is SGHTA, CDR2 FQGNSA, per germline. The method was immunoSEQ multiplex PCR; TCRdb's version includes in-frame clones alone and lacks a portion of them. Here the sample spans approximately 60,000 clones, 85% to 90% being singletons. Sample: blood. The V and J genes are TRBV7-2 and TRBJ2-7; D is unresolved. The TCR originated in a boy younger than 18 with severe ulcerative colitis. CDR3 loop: CASSWASNYEQYF. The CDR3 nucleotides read TGTGCCAGCAGCTGGGCTAGTAACTACGAGCAGTACTTC.